This T cell receptor beta chain was sequenced during a study of cytomegalovirus exposure and HLA in healthy donors. The wider study: Per a later analysis, the approximately 600 first-cohort and more than 100 validation repertoires shared one platform.

Germline loops: CDR1 MNHEY, CDR2 SMNVEV (reference sequence). The CDR3 extends over 18 amino acids. The V and J ends lost 0 bases and 1 base, in that order; junction bases with no gene match: 9. Libraries were prepared by immunoSEQ multiplex PCR; TCRdb keeps only in-frame clonotypes and omits some of them. The repertoire holds over 150,000 clones, with roughly 82% as singletons. Donors were drawn from the approximately 110-subject validation cohort, separate from the approximately 620-subject first cohort. Study-wide results and limits: According to the study, 150 to 200 TCR beta chains were cytomegalovirus-associated. Rare TCR sequences predominated, though certain public TCRs were found in many donors.

Points on this clone: Antigen unknown.

The sequencing input was PBMCs. The TCR was taken from a woman in her twenties or thirties in good health and CMV-seropositive. The rearrangement uses TRBV27 and TRBJ1-2; 9 nucleotides agree with TRBD1. Here the CDR3 reads CASSLSSPRQGGNYGYTF. CDR3 nucleotides: TGTGCCAGCAGTTTATCGTCCCCCCGACAGGGGGGTAACTATGGCTACACCTTC.